Here is one T cell receptor (beta chain) with its context. The V and J ends lost 5 bases and 2 bases respectively, with 9 bases between them. This CDR3 contains 13 residues. This sample was included in a study of blood T cell repertoires in COVID-19. Some clones are missing from TCRdb's copy, which holds only in-frame ones; the method was immunoSEQ multiplex PCR. The sample shows a few hundred thousand clones, around 88% of them seen only once. This chain joins TRBV12-3 or TRBV12-4 and TRBJ1-2, with a weak D call TRBD1 (6 bases). This TCR came from a woman in her twenties or thirties who had recovered from COVID-19. Sequencing input: PBMCs or T cells enriched from blood (not recorded which). The DNA for the CDR3 is TGTGCCAGCAGTACGGACAGAAACTATGGCTACACCTTC. It yields the protein CASSTDRNYGYTF.